The 2 T cell receptor beta chains below all came from one sample that was sequenced in a study of PD-1 blockade in classical Hodgkin lymphoma. The repertoire was sequenced with immunoSEQ multiplex PCR; TCRdb's copy has only in-frame clones and lacks some. The sample has 75,000 to 100,000 clones; approximately 88% are singletons. In every patient, relapse followed autologous stem cell transplantation, while exposure to brentuximab vedotin differed. Source: peripheral blood mononuclear cells (PBMCs), taken at baseline. Every receptor here comes from a human donor with classical Hodgkin lymphoma.

This clone appeared a single time. This chain connects TRBV9 to TRBJ2-7, with D possibly matching TRBD1 (6 bases). The CDR3 extends over 15 amino acids. CDR1 is SGDLS, CDR2 YYNGEE, per germline. The V gene lost 4 bases and the J gene lost 7 bases, with 21 bases spanning the gap. The CDR3 here is CASSPRQAPRGEQYF. CDR3 nucleotide sequence: TGTGCCAGCAGCCCCCGACAGGCCCCTAGGGGAGAGCAGTACTTC.

The chain has TRBV6-5 and TRBJ2-7; 7 bases fit TRBD2. Germline trimming cut 2 bases from V and 6 bases from J; bases unmatched to any gene: 7. Germline CDR1 reads MNHEY; CDR2 reads SVGAGI. The CDR3 totals 14 residues. The CDR3 bases are TGTGCCAGCAGTTACGGACCCATAGCGGGCGAGCAGTACTTC. It translates to CASSYGPIAGEQYF.